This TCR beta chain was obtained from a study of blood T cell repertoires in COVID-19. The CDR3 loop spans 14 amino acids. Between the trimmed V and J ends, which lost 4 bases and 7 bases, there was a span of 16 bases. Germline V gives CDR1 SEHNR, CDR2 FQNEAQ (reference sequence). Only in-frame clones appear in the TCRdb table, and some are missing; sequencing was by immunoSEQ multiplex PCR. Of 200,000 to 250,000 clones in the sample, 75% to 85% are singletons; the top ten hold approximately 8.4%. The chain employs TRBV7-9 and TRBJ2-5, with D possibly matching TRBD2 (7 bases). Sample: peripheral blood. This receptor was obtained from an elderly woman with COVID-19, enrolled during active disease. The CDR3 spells CASSSLGGPRTQYF. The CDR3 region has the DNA TGTGCCAGCAGCTCTTTGGGGGGGCCCAGGACCCAGTACTTC.